The rows below give T cell receptor beta chains drawn from one sample of a study of T cells after yellow fever vaccination. TCRdb passed the 5' RACE reads through MiXCR, listing each CDR3 protein once. Among some 560,000 distinct CDR3 sequences, about 19% were seen once, and the ten largest hold around 15%. The material was PBMCs, obtained 15 days after the yellow fever booster vaccination. The receptors shown here come from a man under 40 who received the YFV17D yellow fever vaccine. The conserved cysteine and the conserved F or W are not part of the CDR3 here.

v_gene	j_gene	CDR3aa
TRBV12-3/TRBV12-4	TRBJ1-5	ASSWGDLNSNQPQH
TRBV4-3	TRBJ2-3	ASSGGQGATDTQY
TRBV12-3/TRBV12-4	TRBJ2-4	ASSFGGAKNIQY
TRBV4-1	TRBJ2-1	ASSQGGTSGGNEQF
TRBV6-5	TRBJ2-7	ASSYSIRSDEQY
TRBV29-1	TRBJ2-2	SVLYAGELF
TRBV11-1	TRBJ1-4	ASSLGQGTEKLF
TRBV6-1	TRBJ2-1	ASSGTGGVRRGKGGEQF
TRBV7-6	TRBJ2-1	ASSVGGLGSPSGEQF
TRBV20-1	TRBJ2-1	SARQGFVYNEQF
TRBV7-2	TRBJ2-7	ASSLLAGMSSYEQY
TRBV15	TRBJ2-3	ATSRDRSGQGASDTQY
TRBV11-1	TRBJ2-3	ASSSRTSGTASTDTQY
TRBV18	TRBJ1-1	ASSPPGRGRFAEAF
TRBV20-1	TRBJ2-1	SARDHSNVGF
TRBV10-2	TRBJ2-7	ASSEQQGNEQY
TRBV20-1	TRBJ1-2	SASTRSRDRGNYGYT
TRBV29-1	TRBJ2-7	SVDGLAGVDEQY
TRBV7-2	TRBJ2-5	ASTLQGQTQY
TRBV11-2	TRBJ2-5	ASSLLGGRAFGTRETQY
TRBV11-2	TRBJ1-6	ASSFGARSPLH
TRBV5-1	TRBJ2-7	ASSLDGAEQY
TRBV12-5	TRBJ2-7	ASGPGQDVDEQY
TRBV20-1	TRBJ2-1	SARCDVAGAPNEQF
TRBV5-1	TRBJ2-2	ASGGGIITGELF
TRBV11-2	TRBJ2-5	ASGRDQETQY
TRBV20-1	TRBJ2-7	SARDPPLAYEQY
TRBV2	TRBJ1-5	ASSGQGARGQPQH
TRBV7-9	TRBJ1-6	ASSLTRQGLNSPLH
TRBV5-1	TRBJ2-2	ASSLTRVSGELF
TRBV9	TRBJ1-3	ASSVGSGSSGNTIY
TRBV20-1	TRBJ2-1	SAPRERASSYNEQF
TRBV2	TRBJ2-7	ASNSLYEQY
TRBV15	TRBJ2-3	ATSDGRLTDTQY
TRBV21-1	TRBJ1-1	ASSKVRVEAF
TRBV20-1	TRBJ2-1	SASFGLALNEQF
TRBV20-1	TRBJ1-5	SARAGISSQPQH